A single sample is the source of the 5 T cell receptor beta chains below, sequenced in a study of cytomegalovirus exposure and HLA in healthy donors. The PCR made use of 60 Vbeta and 13 Jbeta primers. The method was immunoSEQ multiplex PCR; TCRdb's version includes in-frame clones alone and lacks a portion of them. The sample yields about 160,000 clones, around 80% seen once. Sequencing used PBMCs. These receptors all stem from a girl aged 10 to 17 in good health and CMV-seropositive.

The chain uses TRBV6-6 and TRBJ1-5, with TRBD1 identical over 8 bases. V was pared by 2 bases and J by 6 bases, with 6 bases of the junction left unmatched. Germline V gene sequence: CDR1 MNHNY, CDR2 SVGAGI (reference sequence). The CDR3 is 15 residues long. CDR3 amino acids: CASSYQVRGLQPQHF. CDR3 nucleotides: TGTGCCAGCAGTTACCAAGTCAGGGGGCTTCAGCCCCAGCATTTT.

This clone was observed a handful of times. V gene TRBV27 combines with J gene TRBJ1-2; 9 nucleotides line up with TRBD1. The CDR3 is made up of 15 amino acids. Germline trimming cut 6 bases from V and 0 bases from J; bases unmatched to any gene: 5. The germline V gene encodes CDR1 MNHEY and CDR2 SMNVEV (reference sequence). The CDR3 nucleotides are TGTGCCAGCAGCCGGACAGGGGAAGCTAACTATGGCTACACCTTC. As protein: CASSRTGEANYGYTF.

This chain links TRBV6-5 with TRBJ2-4; D is perhaps TRBD1 (5 bases). Germline V gene data show CDR1 as MNHEY and CDR2 as SVGAGI. V gave up 4 bases and J gave up 0 bases, with 10 bases separating them. This CDR3 is 15 amino acids long. Here the CDR3 DNA reads TGTGCCAGCAGTTCAAGGACACGAGCCAAAAACATTCAGTACTTC. Its protein is CASSSRTRAKNIQYF.

In its sample, this clone was seen a few times. The chain joins TRBV7-9 to TRBJ2-2; tentatively, D is TRBD1 (6 bases). V lost 11 bases and J 2 bases, leaving 12 bases between the germline ends. The germline gives CDR1 SEHNR, CDR2 FQNEAQ (reference sequence). The CDR3 runs to 13 residues. The CDR3 is CAFQQGNTGELFF. Here the CDR3 DNA reads TGTGCCTTTCAACAGGGAAACACCGGGGAGCTGTTTTTT.

The chain couples TRBV6-6 to TRBJ2-3; 7 bases are a match to TRBD1. This CDR3 region has 15 residues. Trimming cost V 2 bases and J 7 bases; bases outside gene matches: 9. The V gene's germline CDR1 is MNHNY and CDR2 SVGAGI (reference sequence). Here the CDR3 DNA reads TGTGCCAGCAGTTACCCGGGACAGTCTGAACATACGCAGTATTTT. The encoded protein is CASSYPGQSEHTQYF.